These 2 T cell receptor beta chains were sequenced from one sample in a study of monozygotic twins with inflammatory bowel disease. Using the 5' RACE reads, TCRdb records one entry per CDR3 protein without DNA. The sample spans a few hundred thousand distinct CDR3 sequences; the ten largest clones claim 1.5% to 2%. Input material: blood. These TCRs come from a human donor with ulcerative colitis or Crohn's disease, or a healthy co-twin of an affected twin (not recorded which).

The chain combines TRBV5-1 with TRBJ2-1; absent DNA, TCRdb's TRBD2 call cannot be checked. Per the germline V gene, CDR1 is SGHRS and CDR2 is YFSETQ. The CDR3 contains 16 residues. CDR3 region: CASSLDGGGAGNEQFF.

V and J are TRBV20-1 and TRBJ1-1. The CDR3 spans 15 residues. Germline lookup yields CDR1 DFQATT and CDR2 SNEGSKA (reference sequence). CDR3 region: CSARDDGRLNTEAFF.